The text below deals with one T cell receptor beta chain. What it binds is not known. The source of the sample is a study of T cell repertoires in cytomegalovirus infection. Study-level information: TCR beta signatures that were public indicated CMV infection and matching HLA type.

General study results and limits: Dominant in the ex vivo response were TCR beta clonotypes restricted by HLA-C and specific for CMV. Cumulative public TCR beta family frequency identified CMV carriers with the relevant HLA.

TCRdb redid the calling of the reads with MiXCR, one entry per CDR3 protein. The sample holds 560,000 or so distinct CDR3 sequences, approximately 15% seen once. The germline V gene encodes CDR1 SNHLY and CDR2 FYNNEI. V was clipped by 7 bases and J by 7 bases, with 20 bases between them. The CDR3 is 14 amino acids. The receptor's source is a human donor in good health (CMV status not recorded). Some clones in this sample may be carry-over from other donors' samples. The chain employs TRBV2 and TRBJ2-7; unclear D gene. The sample was CD8+ T cells from PBMCs. The CDR3: CASTNPLLTREQYF. The CDR3 bases are TGTGCCAGCACAAACCCCCTATTAACGAGGGAGCAGTACTTC.